The clone carrying this TCR beta chain was seen only a few times. The source of the sample is a study of blood T cell repertoires in COVID-19. Data came from immunoSEQ multiplex PCR; TCRdb stores just in-frame clones and leaves some out. The repertoire holds more than 100,000 clones, with 75% to 90% as singletons. This CDR3 comprises 18 residues. Germline V lookup: CDR1 SNHLY, CDR2 FYNNEI. V shed 8 bases, J shed 1 base, and the junction held 14 bases outside the gene matches. Specimen: peripheral blood. The chain has TRBV2 and TRBJ2-6; 7 bases agree with TRBD1. This receptor was obtained from a human donor in a cohort sampled during active COVID-19. CDR3 DNA: TGTGCCAGCGGGAGCCGACAGGGAACCGTGTCTGGGGCCAACGTCCTGACTTTC. Protein: CASGSRQGTVSGANVLTF.